The 23 T cell receptor beta chains listed next were all sequenced from one sample in a study of glioma-infiltrating T cells. Using RNA template, CDR3s of TCR alpha and beta were amplified with iRepertoire arm-PCR. One entry per CDR3 protein, called by TCRdb with MiXCR from the multiplex PCR reads. The table lists 1,500 or so distinct CDR3 sequences, about four fifths of them singletons. The sequencing input was glioma tissue, nonneoplastic brain tissue, or PBMCs (not recorded which). The receptors were gathered from a human donor with low-grade glioma or glioblastoma, undergoing nonglioma brain surgery, or in good health (not recorded which). Some clones in this sample may be carry-over from other donors' samples.

The rearrangement links TRBV7-2 to TRBJ1-2; D possibly corresponds to TRBD1 (6 bases). This CDR3 comprises 17 residues. Trimming left V 4 bases short and J 7 bases short, with 25 bases between. The germline CDR1 and CDR2 sequences are SGHTA and FQGNSA. In nucleotides, the CDR3 is TGTGCCAGCAGCTGGTTCCGGGACACCGCTGTTTCGGGTGGCTACACCTTC. Its protein product is CASSWFRDTAVSGGYTF.

The chain employs TRBV28 and TRBJ1-5; D is ambiguous. The CDR3 sequence is 11 residues long. Trimming left V 5 bases short and J 3 bases short, with 2 bases between. Germline CDR1 MDHEN, CDR2 SYDVKM. The chain's CDR3 is CASSDNQPQHF. The CDR3 nucleotides are TGTGCCAGCAGTGACAATCAGCCCCAGCATTTT.

This clonotype is large (0.1 to 1%) in the sample. The chain carries TRBV4-1 and TRBJ1-2, with D unresolved. Germline V gene data show CDR1 as MGHRA and CDR2 as YSYEKL. V was clipped by 4 bases and J by 0 bases, with 12 bases between them. CDR3 size: 15 residues. CDR3 sequence reads: CASSPESFPNYGYTF. CDR3 sequence (DNA): TGCGCCAGCAGCCCAGAGTCTTTCCCTAACTATGGCTACACCTTC.

The CDR3 sequence: CATSRDHHTEAFF. As DNA, the CDR3 is TGTGCCACCAGCAGAGATCACCACACTGAAGCTTTCTTT. The V gene is TRBV15, the J gene TRBJ1-1; the D is unclear. The germline gives CDR1 LNHNV, CDR2 YYDKDF (reference sequence). The CDR3 runs to 13 residues. V shed 0 bases and J shed 3 bases, with 5 bases lying between them.

V usage is TRBV28 and J usage is TRBJ1-5, with 7 bases lining up with TRBD1. Per the germline V gene, CDR1 is MDHEN and CDR2 is SYDVKM. Unmatched junction bases numbered 8, after V lost 2 bases and J lost 7 bases. This CDR3 contains 15 residues. The DNA for the CDR3 is TGTGCCAGCAGTTTACAAGGGGGCAACCACCAGCCCCAGCATTTT. As protein: CASSLQGGNHQPQHF. The entire variable domain, with the rest obtained from reference TRBV28 and TRBJ1-5, is as follows: DVKVTQSSRYLVKRTGEKVFLECVQDMDHENMFWYRQDPGLGLRLIYFSYDVKMKEKGDIPEGYSVSREKKERFSLILESASTNQTSMYLCASSLQGGNHQPQHFGDGTRLSIL.

This sequence joins TRBV2 and TRBJ2-3; 7 positions match TRBD2. In germline, CDR1 is SNHLY, CDR2 FYNNEI. The J segment lost 3 bases and the V segment lost 10 bases, leaving 1 base of the junction unmatched. The CDR3 runs 11 residues. The CDR3, as DNA: TGTGCCACCGGGAGGACAGATACGCAGTATTTT. The encoded protein is CATGRTDTQYF. Together with reference TRBV2 and TRBJ2-3, the CDR3 gives the full variable domain: EPEVTQTPSHQVTQMGQEVILRCVPISNHLYFYWYRQILGQKVEFLVSFYNNEISEKSEIFDDQFSVERPDGSNFTLKIRSTKLEDSAMYFCATGRTDTQYFGPGTRLTVL.

In its sample, this clonotype ranks as large. The rearrangement joins TRBV29-1 to TRBJ2-7; 8 nucleotides align to TRBD1. The CDR3 contains 12 residues. Germline CDR1 SQVTM, CDR2 ANQGSEA. Unmatched junction bases numbered 5, after V lost 5 bases and J lost 5 bases. The CDR3 region is CSVSRGLDEQYF. CDR3 bases: TGCAGCGTTTCCAGGGGGCTGGACGAGCAGTACTTC.

CDR3 in DNA: TGTGCCAGCAGTAGACAGCCCCCAGTCAATGAGCAGTTCTTC. It encodes CASSRQPPVNEQFF. The chain has TRBV7-2 and TRBJ2-1, with a tentative D call TRBD1 (5 bases). Germline-derived CDR1 and CDR2 are SGHTA and FQGNSA. V was pared by 6 bases and J by 6 bases, with 15 bases between. CDR3 length: 14 residues.

The V and J genes are TRBV14 and TRBJ1-1; perhaps TRBD1 as D (5 bases). Looked up from germline, CDR1 is SGHDN and CDR2 is FVKESK. The CDR3 extends over 14 amino acids. Deletions cut 3 bases from V and 5 bases from J, with 13 bases between. CDR3 residues: CASSHTLGDTEAFF. The CDR3 nucleotides are TGTGCCAGCAGCCATACTCTGGGGGATACTGAAGCTTTCTTT.

This clonotype has only a few counts. This chain links TRBV15 with TRBJ1-1; no definite D call. Germline-derived CDR1 and CDR2 are LNHNV and YYDKDF (reference sequence). V was shortened by 3 bases and J by 8 bases, with 13 bases between the two germline ends. CDR3 length equals 13 residues. The chain's CDR3 is CATSSSTLGEAFF. The CDR3 DNA reads TGTGCCACCAGCAGCTCTACACTGGGGGAAGCTTTCTTT.

CDR3 bases: TGTGCCAGCAGCCAACCGGACAGGGCGGGAGGCTACACCTTC. It yields the protein CASSQPDRAGGYTF. The gene calls are TRBV3-1 and TRBJ1-2; the match to TRBD1 covers 8 bases. The CDR3 length is 14 residues. CDR1 and CDR2 from the germline V gene are LGHDT and YNNKEL (reference sequence). Trimming at V came to 2 bases and at J to 8 bases, leaving 7 bases not matched to a gene.

The chain has TRBV10-3 and TRBJ1-1; D possibly corresponds to TRBD1 (5 bases). CDR1 and CDR2 (germline): ENHRY, SYGVKD. There are 14 residues in the CDR3. V lost 11 bases, J lost 8 bases, and 24 bases lay in between. CDR3 coding DNA: TGTGCCGCTACAGGCCTGGGGATGGGCTCCGAAGCTTTCTTT. The encoded protein is CAATGLGMGSEAFF.

The chain links TRBV7-9 to TRBJ2-5, with D possibly TRBD2 on 6 matching bases. This CDR3 is 14 amino acids long. V gave up 3 bases and J gave up 1 base, with 9 bases separating them. The germline V gene has CDR1 SEHNR and CDR2 FQNEAQ (reference sequence). CDR3 protein: CASSFMGGQETQYF. The CDR3 nucleotides read TGTGCCAGCAGCTTTATGGGGGGCCAAGAGACCCAGTACTTC.

This chain uses TRBV20-1 with TRBJ2-7; D is tentatively TRBD1 or TRBD2 (5 bases each). Looked up from germline, CDR1 is DFQATT and CDR2 is SNEGSKA (reference sequence). Deletions cut 1 base from V and 6 bases from J, with 10 bases between. The CDR3 loop spans 12 amino acids. The CDR3 loop reads CSARVWGTEQYF. DNA for the CDR3: TGCAGTGCTAGAGTATGGGGGACCGAGCAGTACTTC.

The chain recombines TRBV6-2 or TRBV6-3 with TRBJ2-2, with D perhaps TRBD1 (5 bases). The CDR3 runs to 14 residues. Trimming pared 10 bases from V and 6 bases from J, leaving 18 bases between. The germline V gene encodes CDR1 MNHEY and CDR2 SVGEGT. In nucleotides, the CDR3 is TGTGCCACCCATGGGGCTCAAGTTGCCGGGGAGCTGTTTTTT. As protein: CATHGAQVAGELFF.

The chain combines TRBV6-1 with TRBJ1-1, with TRBD1 matching 7 bases. With 6 bases clipped from V and 5 bases from J, the junction kept 9 bases outside the gene matches. The germline gives CDR1 MNHNS, CDR2 SASEGT. The CDR3 has 14 amino acids. CDR3 region: CASRNSEGATEAFF. CDR3 DNA: TGTGCCAGCAGGAATTCGGAGGGGGCGACTGAAGCTTTCTTT.

Only one count was recorded for this clonotype. The rearrangement links TRBV4-3 to TRBJ2-7; 8 bases agree with TRBD2. Germline loops: CDR1 LGHNA, CDR2 YSLEER. This CDR3 is 16 amino acids long. Losses at the gene ends were 0 bases for V and 1 base for J; bases not matched to a gene: 5. CDR3 amino acids: CASSQEPSGSSYEQYF. In nucleotides, the CDR3 is TGCGCCAGCAGCCAAGAGCCGAGCGGGAGTTCCTACGAGCAGTACTTC.

In this sample, this clonotype turned up once. Germline and junction disagree at one end, which may indicate a read error. The chain employs TRBV5-5 and TRBJ2-1; D is possibly TRBD2 (6 bases). CDR3 length equals 17 residues. Germline CDR1 and CDR2: SGHKS and YYEKEE (reference sequence). As DNA, the CDR3 is TGTGCCGGCAGCTCTTCGCGCGGGGCGAGCTCCTACAATGAGCAGTTCTTC. It specifies CAGSSSRGASSYNEQFF.

This rearrangement joins TRBV20-1 to TRBJ1-5; D call uncertain. Germline CDR1 is DFQATT and CDR2 is SNEGSKA (reference sequence). The germline V and J ends were trimmed by 0 bases and 2 bases, with 8 bases remaining between them. The CDR3 totals 14 residues. The CDR3 reads CSARDSIGNQPQHF. CDR3 coding DNA: TGCAGTGCTAGAGACAGTATCGGCAATCAGCCCCAGCATTTT.

The CDR3 region is CSARVLTYNEQFF. DNA of the CDR3: TGCAGTGCTAGAGTCCTCACCTACAATGAGCAGTTCTTC. The chain couples TRBV20-1 to TRBJ2-1; unclear D gene. Trimming shortened V by 1 base and J by 2 bases, and 6 bases separated the two germline ends. The CDR3 contains 13 residues. Germline loops: CDR1 DFQATT, CDR2 SNEGSKA (reference sequence).

The chain links TRBV6-2 or TRBV6-3 to TRBJ1-1; D is unclear. V lost 5 bases to trimming and J lost 4 bases, with 8 bases between them. The length of the CDR3 is 12 residues. CDR1 and CDR2 (germline): MNHEY, SVGEGT. Here the CDR3 reads CASSTGGTEAFF. The CDR3, as DNA: TGTGCCAGCAGTACGGGAGGCACTGAAGCTTTCTTT.

This chain uses TRBV10-3 with TRBJ1-5; a possible D gene is TRBD1 (5 bases). CDR1 ENHRY and CDR2 SYGVKD come from the germline V gene. This CDR3 contains 11 residues. Deletions cut 3 bases from V and 10 bases from J, with 7 bases between. CDR3 amino acids: CAISDQGPQHF. The CDR3 nucleotides are TGTGCCATCAGTGATCAGGGACCCCAGCATTTT.

V is TRBV20-1 and J is TRBJ2-7, with 8 bases lining up with TRBD2. The CDR3 length is 13 residues. J gave up 6 bases and V 3 bases, and 7 bases lay outside the gene matches. Germline V CDR1 and CDR2: DFQATT, SNEGSKA (reference sequence). The CDR3 DNA is TGCAGTGCTAGCTTAGCGGGAATCGGCGAGCAGTACTTC. Protein: CSASLAGIGEQYF.